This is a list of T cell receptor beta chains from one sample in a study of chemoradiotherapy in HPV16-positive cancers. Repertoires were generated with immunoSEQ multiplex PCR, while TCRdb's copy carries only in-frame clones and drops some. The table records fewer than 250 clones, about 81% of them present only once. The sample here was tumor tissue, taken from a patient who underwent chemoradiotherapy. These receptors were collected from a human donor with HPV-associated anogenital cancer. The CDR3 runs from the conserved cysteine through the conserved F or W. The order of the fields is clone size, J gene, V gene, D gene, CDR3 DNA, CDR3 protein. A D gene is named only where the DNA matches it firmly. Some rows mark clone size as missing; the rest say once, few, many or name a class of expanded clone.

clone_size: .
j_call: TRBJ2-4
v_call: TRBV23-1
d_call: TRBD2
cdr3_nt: TGCGCCAGCAGTGAACTAGCGGGGGGAATAGCCAAAAACATTCAGTACTTC
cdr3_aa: CASSELAGGIAKNIQYF

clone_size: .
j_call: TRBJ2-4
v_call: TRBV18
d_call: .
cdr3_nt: TGTGCCAGCTCACCATACCCTCAAAGGTCCGTCGCCAAAAACATTCAGTACTTC
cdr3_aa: CASSPYPQRSVAKNIQYF

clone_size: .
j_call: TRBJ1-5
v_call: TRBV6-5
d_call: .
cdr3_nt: TGTGCCAGCAGCTACGACAGCAATCAGCCCCAGCATTTT
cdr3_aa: CASSYDSNQPQHF

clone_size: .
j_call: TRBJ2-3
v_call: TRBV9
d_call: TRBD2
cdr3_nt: TGTGCCAGCAGCGTAGCTGGGACTAGCGGGGGGGCCGGTCGAGATACGCAGTATTTT
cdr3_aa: CASSVAGTSGGAGRDTQYF

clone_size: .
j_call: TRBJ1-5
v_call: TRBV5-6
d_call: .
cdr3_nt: TGTGCCAGCAGCTTGCGGGGCAGGGAAGGTCAGCCCCAGCATTTT
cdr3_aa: CASSLRGREGQPQHF

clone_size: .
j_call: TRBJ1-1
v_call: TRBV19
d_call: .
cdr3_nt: TGTGCCAGCGAAGAGGGGAACACTGAAGCTTTCTTT
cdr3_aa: CASEEGNTEAFF

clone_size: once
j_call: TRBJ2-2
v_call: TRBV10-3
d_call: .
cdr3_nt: TGTGCCATCAGTGACGTCCAGGGCCCGAACACCGGGGAGCTGTTTTTT
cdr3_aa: CAISDVQGPNTGELFF

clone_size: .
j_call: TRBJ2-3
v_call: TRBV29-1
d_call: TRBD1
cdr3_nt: TGCAGCGACCTCGGACAGGGGGGAAATACGCAGTATTTT
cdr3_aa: CSDLGQGGNTQYF

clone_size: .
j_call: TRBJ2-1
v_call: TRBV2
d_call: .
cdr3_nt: TGTGCCAGCCAATACGATAGCTCCTACAATGAGCAGTTCTTC
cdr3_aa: CASQYDSSYNEQFF

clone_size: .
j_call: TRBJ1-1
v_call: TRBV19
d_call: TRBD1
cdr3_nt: TGTGCCAGTACCCACCATATGGGACAGGGTTTTTTATTGGACACTGAAGCTTTCTTT
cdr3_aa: CASTHHMGQGFLLDTEAFF

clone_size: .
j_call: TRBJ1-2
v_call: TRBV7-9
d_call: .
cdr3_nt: TGTGCCAGCAGCTCTGGGTTGAACTATGGCTACACCTTC
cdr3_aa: CASSSGLNYGYTF

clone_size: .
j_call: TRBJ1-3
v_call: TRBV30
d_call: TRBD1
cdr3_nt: TGTGCCTGGAGCACAGGGGGGGGCTCTGGAAACACCATATATTTT
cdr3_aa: CAWSTGGGSGNTIYF

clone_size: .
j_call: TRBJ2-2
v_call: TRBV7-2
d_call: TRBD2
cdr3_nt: TGTGCCAGCAGCTTAACTAGCGGCACCGGGGAGCTGTTTTTT
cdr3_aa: CASSLTSGTGELFF

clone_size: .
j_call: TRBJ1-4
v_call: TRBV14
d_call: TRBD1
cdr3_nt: TGTGCCAGCAGCCCTTTCAGGGGGGGTACGGCTAATGAAAAACTGTTTTTT
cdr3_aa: CASSPFRGGTANEKLFF

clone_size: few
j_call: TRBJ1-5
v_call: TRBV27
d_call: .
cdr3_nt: TGTGCCAGCAGTTTAGATCCTTCGAGTAGCAATCAGCCCCAGCATTTT
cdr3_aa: CASSLDPSSSNQPQHF

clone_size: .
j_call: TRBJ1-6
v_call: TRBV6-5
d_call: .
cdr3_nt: TGTGCCAGCAGTCCCAGCCGGGGCGAGAATTCACCCCTCCACTTT
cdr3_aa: CASSPSRGENSPLHF

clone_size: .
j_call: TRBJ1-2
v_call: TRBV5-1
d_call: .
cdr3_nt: TGCGCCAGCAGCATATCCCTAGGTACTAACTATGGCTACACCTTC
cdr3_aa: CASSISLGTNYGYTF

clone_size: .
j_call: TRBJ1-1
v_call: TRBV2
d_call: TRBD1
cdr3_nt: TGTGCCAGCAGACCACAGGGGAGTAGGGCTGAAGCTTTCTTT
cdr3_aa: CASRPQGSRAEAFF

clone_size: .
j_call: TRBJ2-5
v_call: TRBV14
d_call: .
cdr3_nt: TGTGCCAGCAGCCAAGATAGGAAGACCCAGTACTTC
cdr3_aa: CASSQDRKTQYF

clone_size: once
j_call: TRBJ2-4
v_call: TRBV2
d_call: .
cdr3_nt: TGTGCCAGCAGTGAAGGGGTAGGACAAAACATTCAGTACTTC
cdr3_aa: CASSEGVGQNIQYF

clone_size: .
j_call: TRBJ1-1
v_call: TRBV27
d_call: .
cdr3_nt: TGTGCCAGCAGTGCAAACCCAGTGACGGAAGCTTTCTTT
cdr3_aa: CASSANPVTEAFF

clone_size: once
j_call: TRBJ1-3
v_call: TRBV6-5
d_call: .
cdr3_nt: TGTGCCAGCAGTTTACGCCGGACATCCGGAAACACCATATATTTT
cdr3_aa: CASSLRRTSGNTIYF

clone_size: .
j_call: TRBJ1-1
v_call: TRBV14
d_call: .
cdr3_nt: TGTGCCAGCAGCCAAGCCTCCCCCGGGGCTGAAGCTTTCTTT
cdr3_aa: CASSQASPGAEAFF

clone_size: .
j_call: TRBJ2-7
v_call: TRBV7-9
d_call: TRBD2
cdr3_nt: TGTGCCAGCAGTCTCACTAGCGGACGACTGATCGAGCAGTACTTC
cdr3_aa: CASSLTSGRLIEQYF

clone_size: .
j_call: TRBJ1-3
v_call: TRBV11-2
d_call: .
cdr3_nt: TGTGCCAGCAGCTTAGGTCTGGCGGGAAACACCATATATTTT
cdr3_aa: CASSLGLAGNTIYF

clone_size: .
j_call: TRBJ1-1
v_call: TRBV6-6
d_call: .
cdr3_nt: TGTGCCACCACGAGGAATTCGGGCACTGAAGCTTTCTTT
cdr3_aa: CATTRNSGTEAFF

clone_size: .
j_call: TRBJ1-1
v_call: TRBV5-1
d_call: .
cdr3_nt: TGCGCCAGCAGCTTGGCCTCGGGCAGGGGAGGGAACACTGAAGCTTTCTTT
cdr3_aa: CASSLASGRGGNTEAFF

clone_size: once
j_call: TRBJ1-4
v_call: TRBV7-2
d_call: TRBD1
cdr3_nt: TGTGCCAGCAGCTTAAGGGACAGGCGAAGTGAAAAACTGTTTTTT
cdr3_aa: CASSLRDRRSEKLFF

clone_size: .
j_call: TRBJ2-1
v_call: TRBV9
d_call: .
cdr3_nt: TGTGCCAGCAGCGTAGCTTCAGGCAATGAGCAGTTCTTC
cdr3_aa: CASSVASGNEQFF

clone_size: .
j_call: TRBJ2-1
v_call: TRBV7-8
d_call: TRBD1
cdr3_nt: TGTGCCAGCAGCGTCGGACAGGGGAATGAGCAGTTCTTC
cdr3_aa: CASSVGQGNEQFF

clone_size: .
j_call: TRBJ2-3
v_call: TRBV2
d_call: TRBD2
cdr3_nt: TGTGCCAGCAGTAAGGCTAGCGGGGCCACAGATACGCAGTATTTT
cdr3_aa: CASSKASGATDTQYF

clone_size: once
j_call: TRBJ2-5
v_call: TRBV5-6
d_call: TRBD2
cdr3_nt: TGTGCCAGCAGCTCGACTAGCGGGGGAGAGACCCAGTACTTC
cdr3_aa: CASSSTSGGETQYF

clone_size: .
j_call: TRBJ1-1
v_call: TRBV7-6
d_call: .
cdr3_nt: TGTGCCAGCAGATACCTTCCAGGGATCATGAACACTGAAGCTTTCTTT
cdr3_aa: CASRYLPGIMNTEAFF

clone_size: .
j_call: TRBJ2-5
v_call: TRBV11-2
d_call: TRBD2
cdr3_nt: TGTGCCAGCAGCCTCCGATCCCAACTAGCGGGGGGCTCCCAAGAGACCCAGTACTTC
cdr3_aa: CASSLRSQLAGGSQETQYF

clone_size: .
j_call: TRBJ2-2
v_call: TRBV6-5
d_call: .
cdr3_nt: TGTGCCAGCAGTTGGTACACCGGGGAGCTGTTTTTT
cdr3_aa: CASSWYTGELFF

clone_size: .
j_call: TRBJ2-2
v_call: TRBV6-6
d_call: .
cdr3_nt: TGTGCCAGCAGTCTATACCGGGACAACACCGGGGAGCTGTTTTTT
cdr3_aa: CASSLYRDNTGELFF

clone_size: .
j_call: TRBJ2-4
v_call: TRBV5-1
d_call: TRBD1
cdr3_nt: TGCGCCAGCAGTCCGGGACAGGGGGGAAACATTCAGTACTTC
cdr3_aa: CASSPGQGGNIQYF

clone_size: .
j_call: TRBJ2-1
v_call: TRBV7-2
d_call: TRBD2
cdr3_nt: TGTGCCAGCAGCTTAATAAGCGGGGGGGAGGAGCAGTTCTTC
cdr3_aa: CASSLISGGEEQFF

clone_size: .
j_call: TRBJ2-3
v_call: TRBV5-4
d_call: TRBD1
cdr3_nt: TGTGCCAGCAGCTCCCAGGGGGCGGATACGCAGTATTTT
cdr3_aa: CASSSQGADTQYF

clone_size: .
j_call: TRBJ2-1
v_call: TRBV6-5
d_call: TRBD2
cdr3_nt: TGTGCCAGCAGTTACAGCGGGGGGGCTCGCGATGAGCAGTTCTTC
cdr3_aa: CASSYSGGARDEQFF